This TCR beta chain was retrieved from a study of memory CD4+ T cells and cytomegalovirus serostatus. The length of the CDR3 is 10 residues. The germline CDR1 and CDR2 sequences are GTSNPN and SVGIG (reference sequence). V was clipped by 5 bases and J by 11 bases, with 12 bases between them. Single viable CD3+CD4+CD8-CD45RO+ cells were sorted as the memory CD4+ T cells. Profiling relied on immunoSEQ multiplex PCR, and the TCRdb table lists in-frame clones only, not all of them. The data hold about 61,000 clones, with about 81% observed a single time. The V gene is TRBV30, the J gene TRBJ1-1; TRBD1 might be the D (6 bases). Sequencing was performed on memory CD4+ T cells from blood. The sequence derives from an adult in good health and CMV-seronegative. The CDR3 DNA is TGTGCCTGGGGGGGGCAGATCGCTTTCTTT. The encoded protein is CAWGGQIAFF.